This T cell receptor (beta chain) was recorded in a study of blood T cell repertoires in COVID-19. Across the study: Samples taken during acute and convalescent COVID-19 were collected in the United States, Italy and Spain. The cDNA or gDNA used as material had been derived from T cells, B-cell-depleted T cells, or PBMCs.

This clone was counted ten times or more. Study processing details: Reference gene primers were amplified, and this amplification served to estimate nucleated cell counts. Measured with immunoSEQ multiplex PCR; TCRdb has only the in-frame clones, and not every one. That table supplies the V and J calls and clone size; D and trimming were determined from the DNA. Here the sample spans about 220,000 clones, 88% being singletons. The V gene's germline CDR1 is KGHSH and CDR2 LQKENI. The CDR3 spans 14 residues. Trimming cost V 3 bases and J 5 bases; bases outside gene matches: 2. The rearrangement links TRBV18 to TRBJ1-5, with 9 bases lining up with TRBD1. This TCR came from a woman between 45 and 60 years old with acute COVID-19. Sequenced input: PBMCs or T cells enriched from blood (not recorded which). CDR3 in DNA: TGTGCCAGCTCACCGGGACAGGGAGATCAGCCCCAGCATTTT. Protein: CASSPGQGDQPQHF. Full variable domain (outside the CDR3, taken from reference TRBV18 and TRBJ1-5): NAGVMQNPRHLVRRRGQEARLRCSPMKGHSHVYWYRQLPEEGLKFMVYLQKENIIDESGMPKERFSAEFPKEGPSILRIQQVVRGDSAAYFCASSPGQGDQPQHFGDGTRLSIL.